A single sample gave rise to the 10 T cell receptor beta chains below, sequenced in a study of Ad26.COV2.S vaccination and SARS-CoV-2 variants. Repertoires were generated with immunoSEQ multiplex PCR, while TCRdb's copy carries only in-frame clones and drops some. The sample has hundreds of thousands of clones, about nine tenths seen once; the top ten hold about 3.4%. As for treatment: around 19 received Ad26.COV2.S at low or high dose, single or two shots; about 5 received placebo; per-sample allocation not given. After the first vaccine or placebo injection, samples were drawn on day 63. The material sequenced was peripheral blood, taken in a trial of Ad26.COV2.S vaccine versus placebo. All receptors come from a person aged 18 to 65 who received the Ad26.COV2.S COVID-19 vaccine or a placebo.

The chain has TRBV4-2 and TRBJ2-3; D not resolved. Germline V gives CDR1 LGHNA, CDR2 YNFKEQ. The CDR3 length is 13 residues. V lost 4 bases, J lost 2 bases, and 7 bases lay in between. CDR3 loop: CASSPSFTDTQYF. CDR3 DNA sequence: TGTGCCAGCAGCCCGAGTTTCACAGATACGCAGTATTTT.

This chain uses TRBV7-9 with TRBJ1-1; maybe TRBD1 (6 bases). This CDR3 has 16 residues. Germline lookup yields CDR1 SEHNR and CDR2 FQNEAQ (reference sequence). Trimming removed 4 bases from V and 3 bases from J, with 18 bases in between. The CDR3 loop reads CASSSSWGLGDTEAFF. The CDR3, as DNA: TGTGCCAGCAGCTCCAGTTGGGGGCTGGGGGACACTGAAGCTTTCTTT.

V and J are TRBV12-5 and TRBJ2-7; 9 bases are a match to TRBD1. The ends lost 6 bases at V and 4 bases at J; junction bases unmatched: 4. Germline lookup yields CDR1 LGHNT and CDR2 FRNRAP. The CDR3 totals 13 residues. The CDR3 sequence is CASGPGQGYEQYF. CDR3 bases: TGTGCTAGTGGCCCGGGACAGGGTTACGAGCAGTACTTC.

In the case of this clone: The same CDR3 is also encoded by other DNA sequences in this sample. The genes are TRBV6-5 and TRBJ2-3; D remains ambiguous. This CDR3 has 13 amino acids. Per germline, CDR1 MNHEY and CDR2 SVGAGI. Trimming pared 3 bases from V and 1 base from J, leaving 5 bases between. CDR3 residues: CASSYGGTDTQYF. DNA for the CDR3: TGTGCCAGCAGTTATGGGGGCACAGATACGCAGTATTTT.

This clone showed up just a few times. This chain joins TRBV5-1 and TRBJ1-1; tentatively, D is TRBD1 (5 bases). The V gene lost 0 bases and the J gene lost 0 bases, with 6 bases spanning the gap. This CDR3 region has 14 residues. The germline CDR1 and CDR2 sequences are SGHRS and YFSETQ. DNA of the CDR3: TGCGCCAGCAGCTTGGAGACAGTGAACACTGAAGCTTTCTTT. It specifies CASSLETVNTEAFF.

The table lists this clone with a count of one. The J gene is TRBJ2-5, the V gene TRBV4-1; 9 nucleotides match TRBD2. Germline V gives CDR1 MGHRA, CDR2 YSYEKL. The CDR3 totals 17 residues. Trimming cost V 0 bases and J 0 bases; bases outside gene matches: 5. CDR3 coding DNA: TGCGCCAGCAGCCAAGATCTAGCGGGGTCGTACCAAGAGACCCAGTACTTC. This encodes CASSQDLAGSYQETQYF.

The rearrangement uses TRBV3-1 (or the pseudogene TRBV3-2) and TRBJ2-5; D might be TRBD2 (6 bases). V shed 0 bases and J shed 4 bases, with 9 bases lying between them. Germline V gene data show CDR1 as LGHDT and CDR2 as YNNKEL (reference sequence). The length of the CDR3 is 14 residues. The CDR3 nucleotides read TGTGCCAGCAGCCAAGAAGCGGGTCCAGAGACCCAGTACTTC. It encodes CASSQEAGPETQYF.

In this sample, this clone turned up a few times. The chain recombines TRBV19 with TRBJ1-1; 9 positions match TRBD1. Looked up from germline, CDR1 is LNHDA and CDR2 is SQIVND (reference sequence). The CDR3 is 16 residues long. The V segment lost 6 bases and the J segment 5 bases; nucleotides outside the gene matches: 13. CDR3: CASREVRDRARTEAFF. The CDR3 region has the DNA TGTGCCAGTAGAGAAGTCCGGGACAGGGCGCGGACTGAAGCTTTCTTT. The complete variable domain, with remaining parts taken from reference TRBV19 and TRBJ1-1, reads DGGITQSPKYLFRKEGQNVTLSCEQNLNHDAMYWYRQDPGQGLRLIYYSQIVNDFQKGDIAEGYSVSREKKESFPLTVTSAQKNPTAFYLCASREVRDRARTEAFFGQGTRLTVV.

CDR3: CASSEALLAETYNEQFF. In nucleotides, the CDR3 is TGTGCCAGCAGTGAAGCGCTTTTGGCAGAAACCTACAATGAGCAGTTCTTC. The rearrangement links TRBV2 to TRBJ2-1; D remains ambiguous. The CDR3 is 17 residues long. Trimming stripped 0 bases from V and 2 bases from J, with 14 bases between. Germline V gives CDR1 SNHLY, CDR2 FYNNEI.

This sequence joins TRBV9 and TRBJ2-1, with TRBD1 identical over 9 bases. The trim removed 10 bases at V and 6 bases at J, leaving 11 bases unmatched. Germline CDR1 and CDR2: SGDLS and YYNGEE. The CDR3 extends over 14 amino acids. For the CDR3, the DNA is TGTGCCCCTACCCGGACAGGGGCCCTCAATGAGCAGTTCTTC. Translated: CAPTRTGALNEQFF.